Presented here are 15 T cell receptor beta chains from one specimen sequenced in a study of OX40 agonist ivuxolimab in advanced cancers. Libraries were prepared through the immunoSEQ multiplex PCR assay. In its TCRdb copy, this immuneACCESS table keeps in-frame sequences only and misses some clones. Where compared with another copy, unresolved V genes explain less than half of these, and the others have no known cause. Present in this sample are 70,000 to 80,000 clones, roughly 80% of which were seen just once. 4.6% of the sample is taken by the ten largest. The sequenced sample was CD4+ or CD8+ T cells sorted from blood, obtained in a trial of the OX40 agonist ivuxolimab. These receptors came from an adult with an advanced solid tumor such as melanoma, head and neck, liver or kidney cancer.

This clone appeared a few times. The chain uses TRBV25-1 and TRBJ2-7; D may be TRBD1 or TRBD2 (5 bases each). From germline, CDR1 is MGHDK and CDR2 SYGVNS. The CDR3 runs to 16 residues. Between the trimmed V and J ends, which lost 4 bases and 2 bases, there was a span of 18 bases. The CDR3 coding sequence is TGTGCCAGCAGTGGACGCCAAGGGGACGGAGCCTACGAGCAGTACTTC. Its protein product is CASSGRQGDGAYEQYF.

This chain uses TRBV18 with TRBJ1-2; D is uncertain. The CDR3 loop spans 13 amino acids. CDR1 is KGHSH and CDR2 is LQKENI in the germline V gene. V was clipped by 0 bases and J by 14 bases, with 16 bases between them. This chain's CDR3 is CASSPPSVGISTF. The CDR3 DNA sequence: TGTGCCAGCTCACCACCGTCGGTGGGGATTTCTACCTTC.

The chain couples TRBV5-5 to TRBJ2-2, with D tentatively TRBD1 or TRBD2 (5 bases each). Trimming shortened V by 4 bases and J by 6 bases, and 19 bases separated the two germline ends. The germline CDR1 and CDR2 sequences are SGHKS and YYEKEE (reference sequence). The CDR3 sequence is 16 residues long. This CDR3 is CASSNLGGGSAGELFF. DNA of the CDR3: TGTGCCAGCAGCAATTTAGGTGGGGGAAGCGCCGGGGAGCTGTTTTTT.

This clone is a singleton in its sample. V and J are TRBV5-1 and TRBJ1-1; D is unclear. Germline V gene sequence: CDR1 SGHRS, CDR2 YFSETQ. Trimming took off 2 bases at V and 3 bases at J, with 11 bases between the two ends. The length of the CDR3 is 14 residues. CDR3 nucleotide sequence: TGCGCCAGCAGCTTCTCCCCTGGCGACACTGAAGCTTTCTTT. This gives the protein CASSFSPGDTEAFF.

This clone has only one observation. The chain joins TRBV2 to TRBJ1-1; 12 nucleotides match TRBD1. CDR1 SNHLY and CDR2 FYNNEI come from the germline V gene. This CDR3 is 15 amino acids long. Germline trimming cut 7 bases from V and 6 bases from J; bases unmatched to any gene: 9. In nucleotides, the CDR3 is TGTGCCAGCACCGGGACAGGGGGCGGATGGGCTGAAGCTTTCTTT. Its translation is CASTGTGGGWAEAFF.

The chain carries TRBV30 and TRBJ2-7; the D gene is possibly TRBD2 (6 bases). V was shortened by 5 bases and J by 3 bases, with 14 bases between the two germline ends. Germline CDR1 reads GTSNPN; CDR2 reads SVGIG (reference sequence). This CDR3 comprises 13 residues. DNA of the CDR3: TGTGCCTGGGGCCGGGACTCAGACTACGAGCAGTACTTC. As protein: CAWGRDSDYEQYF. The full variable domain, with the rest looked up from reference TRBV30 and TRBJ2-7, is SQTIHQWPATLVQPVGSPLSLECTVEGTSNPNLYWYRQAAGRGLQLLFYSVGIGQISSEVPQNLSASRPQDRQFILSSKKLLLSDSGFYLCAWGRDSDYEQYFGPGTRLTVT.

In this sample, this clone turned up once. V gene TRBV5-1 combines with J gene TRBJ2-1; TRBD1 matches at 10 bases. The CDR3 sequence is 15 residues long. CDR1 is SGHRS, CDR2 YFSETQ, per germline. V dropped 4 bases and J dropped 7; count of bases not matched to a gene: 8. The CDR3 is CASSQPGQGTNEQFF. The CDR3 nucleotides are TGCGCCAGCAGCCAACCGGGACAGGGGACGAATGAGCAGTTCTTC.

V usage is TRBV5-4 and J usage is TRBJ2-7; 7 positions agree with TRBD2. The germline CDR1 and CDR2 sequences are SGHNT and YYREEE (reference sequence). The V gene end was trimmed by 4 bases and the J gene end by 2 bases; junction bases not matched to a gene: 9. This CDR3 contains 15 residues. CDR3 DNA sequence: TGTGCCAGCAGCAGGAGGGGCGGGGGTACCTACGAGCAGTACTTC. It encodes CASSRRGGGTYEQYF.

This clone was detected a few times. The V and J genes are TRBV7-2 and TRBJ2-2, with 7 positions matching TRBD1. Germline V gives CDR1 SGHTA, CDR2 FQGNSA. The CDR3 contains 14 residues. Trimming cost V 7 bases and J 3 bases; bases outside gene matches: 5. CDR3 nucleotide sequence: TGTGCCAGCACCCGAACAGGGGACACCGGGGAGCTGTTTTTT. It specifies CASTRTGDTGELFF.

The gene calls are TRBV30 and TRBJ2-1; the match to TRBD2 covers 13 bases. V shed 2 bases and J 3 bases; nucleotides not matched to a gene: 4. CDR1 GTSNPN and CDR2 SVGIG come from the germline V gene (reference sequence). CDR3 length: 16 amino acids. The CDR3 DNA reads TGTGCCTGGAGTATAGGGACTAGCGGGAACTACAATGAGCAGTTCTTC. The encoded protein is CAWSIGTSGNYNEQFF.

V is TRBV7-6 and J is TRBJ2-7, with D tentatively TRBD1 (5 bases). The CDR3 consists of 13 residues. From germline, CDR1 is SGHVS and CDR2 FNYEAQ. V lost 5 bases and J lost 4, with 12 bases in between. The CDR3, as DNA: TGTGCCAGCAGCGTAGTCAGGGATTACGAGCAGTACTTC. Translating it yields CASSVVRDYEQYF. Drawing the rest from reference TRBV7-6 and TRBJ2-7, the complete variable domain is GAGVSQSPRYKVTKRGQDVALRCDPISGHVSLYWYRQALGQGPEFLTYFNYEAQQDKSGLPNDRFSAERPEGSISTLTIQRTEQRDSAMYRCASSVVRDYEQYFGPGTRLTVT.

The chain combines TRBV6-5 with TRBJ1-1, with TRBD1 matching over 9 bases. Germline V gives CDR1 MNHEY, CDR2 SVGAGI. The CDR3 has 14 residues. The J segment lost 4 bases and the V segment lost 9 bases, leaving 9 bases of the junction unmatched. Here the CDR3 DNA reads TGTGCCAGAGACTACAGGGGGCGCTTCACTGAAGCTTTCTTT. Residues: CARDYRGRFTEAFF.

The V gene is TRBV5-1, the J gene TRBJ2-7, with TRBD2 identical over 14 bases. After removal of 4 bases from V and 2 bases from J, the junction contained 5 bases not matched to a gene. CDR1 and CDR2 from the germline V gene are SGHRS and YFSETQ. The CDR3 has 16 residues. The DNA for the CDR3 is TGCGCCAGCAGCCCCCCGGGACTAGCGGGGGCCTACGAGCAGTACTTC. This encodes CASSPPGLAGAYEQYF.

This chain connects TRBV19 to TRBJ2-3, with D unresolved. Germline V gene sequence: CDR1 LNHDA, CDR2 SQIVND (reference sequence). Deletions cut 1 base from V and 2 bases from J, with 7 bases between. The CDR3 runs to 14 residues. The CDR3 bases are TGTGCCAGTAGTATAGGTTACCCCACAGATACGCAGTATTTT. Protein sequence: CASSIGYPTDTQYF.

This chain connects TRBV19 to TRBJ2-4, with D tentatively TRBD2 (5 bases). This CDR3 spans 16 amino acids. The V gene's germline CDR1 is LNHDA and CDR2 SQIVND (reference sequence). Trimming took 3 bases from V and 2 from J, leaving 14 bases between them. The CDR3: CASSIVGMGTKNIQYF. The CDR3 DNA reads as TGTGCCAGTAGTATCGTCGGGATGGGGACCAAAAACATTCAGTACTTC.